Below are 18 T cell receptor beta chains sequenced from a single sample in a study of blood T cell repertoires in COVID-19. Repertoires were generated with immunoSEQ multiplex PCR, while TCRdb's copy carries only in-frame clones and drops some. This table has over 110,000 clones, about 80% appearing once. Sequenced: PBMCs or T cells enriched from blood (not recorded which). The receptor source for this set is a man in his forties or fifties in a cohort exposed to, infected with or recovered from COVID-19 (not recorded which).

The chain uses TRBV6-6 and TRBJ1-1, with 11 bases that match TRBD1. Germline trimming cut 5 bases from V and 4 bases from J; bases unmatched to any gene: 6. This CDR3 spans 15 amino acids. From germline, CDR1 is MNHNY and CDR2 SVGAGI (reference sequence). CDR3 DNA: TGTGCCAGCAGTCCCTCCGGGACAGGGGGCACTGAAGCTTTCTTT. It specifies CASSPSGTGGTEAFF.

The chain is built from TRBV28 and TRBJ1-1; TRBD1 aligns across 8 bases. The CDR3 loop spans 16 amino acids. Germline CDR1 reads MDHEN; CDR2 reads SYDVKM. V was pared by 2 bases and J by 1 base, with 6 bases of the junction left unmatched. CDR3 coding DNA: TGTGCCAGCAGTTTACGTCCCGGGACAGGGAACACTGAAGCTTTCTTT. It encodes CASSLRPGTGNTEAFF.

The chain carries TRBV10-3 and TRBJ1-1, with 7 bases lining up with TRBD1. Trimming at V came to 8 bases and at J to 5 bases, leaving 11 bases not matched to a gene. CDR1 is ENHRY and CDR2 is SYGVKD in the germline V gene. CDR3 length equals 14 residues. The DNA of the CDR3 is TGTGCCATCTGGACAGGCAGCGGAGGGACTGAAGCTTTCTTT. Translating it yields CAIWTGSGGTEAFF.

V is TRBV11-3 and J is TRBJ1-4; D not resolved. The CDR3 is 13 residues long. Germline CDR1 SGHNT, CDR2 YENEEA. Trimming took off 6 bases at V and 10 bases at J, with 15 bases between the two ends. DNA of the CDR3: TGTGCCAGCAGTCTTGGCTTCGGCGGAAAACTGTTTTTT. This encodes CASSLGFGGKLFF. The full variable domain, with the rest looked up from reference TRBV11-3 and TRBJ1-4, is EAGVVQSPRYKIIEKKQPVAFWCNPISGHNTLYWYLQNLGQGPELLIRYENEEAVDDSQLPKDRFSAERLKGVDSTLKIQPAELGDSAVYLCASSLGFGGKLFFGSGTQLSVL.

This sequence joins TRBV15 and TRBJ2-7, with D maybe TRBD1 (6 bases). The V and J ends lost 0 bases and 3 bases respectively, with 12 bases between them. CDR3 length: 15 amino acids. Germline V gene lookup returns CDR1 LNHNV and CDR2 YYDKDF (reference sequence). The CDR3: CATSRDPDSYYEQYF. CDR3 nucleotide sequence: TGTGCCACCAGCAGAGACCCGGACAGCTACTACGAGCAGTACTTC. The variable domain in full, completed from reference TRBV15 and TRBJ2-7, reads DAMVIQNPRYQVTQFGKPVTLSCSQTLNHNVMYWYQQKSSQAPKLLFHYYDKDFNNEADTPDNFQSRRPNTSFCFLDIRSPGLGDTAMYLCATSRDPDSYYEQYFGPGTRLTVT.

In nucleotides, the CDR3 is TGTGCCAGCAGTTTAGGGGACAGCGCTAACTATGGCTACACCTTC. Its protein is CASSLGDSANYGYTF. This chain joins TRBV28 and TRBJ1-2; 7 bases agree with TRBD1. The CDR3 runs 15 residues. Germline CDR1 is MDHEN and CDR2 is SYDVKM. J was trimmed by 0 bases and V by 2 bases; bases with no gene match: 3.

The rearrangement uses TRBV19 and TRBJ2-5; 14 bases align to TRBD2. In germline, CDR1 is LNHDA, CDR2 SQIVND (reference sequence). Trimming at V came to 8 bases and at J to 5 bases, leaving 13 bases not matched to a gene. The CDR3 loop spans 17 amino acids. The CDR3 spells CASAPRGTSGGGETQYF. CDR3 bases: TGTGCCAGTGCCCCCCGAGGGACTAGCGGGGGCGGGGAGACCCAGTACTTC.

This rearrangement joins TRBV19 to TRBJ2-1; TRBD2 matches 8 bases. This CDR3 is 15 amino acids long. Germline V gives CDR1 LNHDA, CDR2 SQIVND (reference sequence). V was clipped by 7 bases and J by 9 bases; unmatched bases: 14. CDR3 sequence: CASTLGLAGLGEQFF. CDR3 in DNA: TGTGCCAGTACCCTCGGCCTAGCGGGTCTTGGTGAGCAGTTCTTC. Supplemented by reference TRBV19 and TRBJ2-1, the full variable domain reads DGGITQSPKYLFRKEGQNVTLSCEQNLNHDAMYWYRQDPGQGLRLIYYSQIVNDFQKGDIAEGYSVSREKKESFPLTVTSAQKNPTAFYLCASTLGLAGLGEQFFGPGTRLTVL.

This chain links TRBV7-9 with TRBJ1-2; D remains ambiguous. The germline V and J ends were trimmed by 5 bases and 3 bases, with 19 bases remaining between them. The CDR3 extends over 16 amino acids. The germline CDR1 and CDR2 sequences are SEHNR and FQNEAQ (reference sequence). CDR3 nucleotides: TGTGCCAGCAGCCCGTCCGGTGGTGAGGGCTACTATGGCTACACCTTC. Translation gives CASSPSGGEGYYGYTF.

This chain links TRBV10-3 with TRBJ2-1; tentatively, D is TRBD1 (6 bases). This CDR3 region has 12 residues. CDR1 ENHRY and CDR2 SYGVKD come from the germline V gene. V lost 2 bases and J 8 bases, leaving 7 bases between the germline ends. The CDR3 spells CAISEGGDEQFF. In DNA, the CDR3 is TGTGCCATCAGTGAGGGGGGCGATGAGCAGTTCTTC.

The J gene is TRBJ2-1, the V gene TRBV19; D is ambiguous. Trimming stripped 2 bases from V and 8 bases from J, with 22 bases between. This CDR3 is 17 amino acids long. CDR1 is LNHDA, CDR2 SQIVND, per germline (reference sequence). This chain's CDR3 is CASSIKSVSSSFDEQFF. As DNA, the CDR3 is TGTGCCAGTAGTATAAAGTCCGTGTCTAGTAGTTTCGATGAGCAGTTCTTC.

This clone came up a few times. V usage is TRBV2 and J usage is TRBJ2-7; a weak D match, TRBD1 (5 bases). Per the germline V gene, CDR1 is SNHLY and CDR2 is FYNNEI. V was trimmed by 10 bases and J by 4 bases, leaving 14 bases between them. The CDR3 totals 12 residues. In nucleotides, the CDR3 is TGTGCCACCACCGGACAATCATACGAGCAGTACTTC. As protein: CATTGQSYEQYF.

This clone was seen a handful of times. This chain links TRBV2 with TRBJ1-4; 11 nucleotides align to TRBD1. V dropped 6 bases and J dropped 5; count of bases not matched to a gene: 8. Germline-derived CDR1 and CDR2 are SNHLY and FYNNEI. The CDR3 consists of 16 residues. The CDR3 loop is CASSGQGAGKNEKLFF. The CDR3 bases are TGTGCCAGCAGCGGACAGGGGGCGGGAAAGAATGAAAAACTGTTTTTT. The variable domain in full, with the rest retrieved from reference TRBV2 and TRBJ1-4, is EPEVTQTPSHQVTQMGQEVILRCVPISNHLYFYWYRQILGQKVEFLVSFYNNEISEKSEIFDDQFSVERPDGSNFTLKIRSTKLEDSAMYFCASSGQGAGKNEKLFFGSGTQLSVL.

The genes are TRBV5-5 and TRBJ2-7; 7 bases agree with TRBD1. This CDR3 region has 15 residues. The V gene end was trimmed by 3 bases and the J gene end by 1 base; junction bases not matched to a gene: 7. Germline lookup yields CDR1 SGHKS and CDR2 YYEKEE (reference sequence). CDR3 DNA sequence: TGTGCCAGCAGCTCTTCGACAGGGATGTCCTACGAGCAGTACTTC. It yields the protein CASSSSTGMSYEQYF.

V is TRBV24-1 and J is TRBJ2-1, with a weak D call TRBD2 (5 bases). The CDR3 has 15 amino acids. V was shortened by 0 bases and J by 1 base, with 6 bases between the two germline ends. Germline assignment: CDR1 KGHDR and CDR2 SFDVKD. CDR3 in DNA: TGTGCCACCAGTGATTTGACTAGTTCCTACAATGAGCAGTTCTTC. Its translation: CATSDLTSSYNEQFF.

This sequence joins TRBV28 and TRBJ2-7; tentative D call: TRBD2 (5 bases). CDR1 is MDHEN and CDR2 is SYDVKM in the germline V gene. The CDR3 totals 15 residues. The germline V and J ends were trimmed by 1 base and 6 bases, with 16 bases remaining between them. Here the CDR3 reads CASSLLVGPTTEQYF. The DNA of the CDR3 is TGTGCCAGCAGTTTATTGGTGGGCCCGACTACCGAGCAGTACTTC.

The rearrangement joins TRBV7-2 to TRBJ1-1; D is perhaps TRBD1 (5 bases). The V end was cut by 4 bases, the J end by 10 bases, with 16 bases between. Per the germline V gene, CDR1 is SGHTA and CDR2 is FQGNSA. The CDR3 covers 13 residues. CDR3 sequence: CASSSRDSIRAFF. The CDR3 region has the DNA TGTGCCAGCAGCTCCCGGGACTCTATACGAGCTTTCTTT.

The chain carries TRBV27 and TRBJ1-2, with a weak D call TRBD1 (6 bases). Trimming removed 7 bases at V and 5 bases at J, with 17 bases between. Germline V lookup: CDR1 MNHEY, CDR2 SMNVEV (reference sequence). The CDR3 runs 14 residues. The CDR3 protein is CASTPGGQQYGYTF. The CDR3 coding sequence is TGTGCCAGCACCCCCGGAGGACAGCAGTATGGCTACACCTTC.